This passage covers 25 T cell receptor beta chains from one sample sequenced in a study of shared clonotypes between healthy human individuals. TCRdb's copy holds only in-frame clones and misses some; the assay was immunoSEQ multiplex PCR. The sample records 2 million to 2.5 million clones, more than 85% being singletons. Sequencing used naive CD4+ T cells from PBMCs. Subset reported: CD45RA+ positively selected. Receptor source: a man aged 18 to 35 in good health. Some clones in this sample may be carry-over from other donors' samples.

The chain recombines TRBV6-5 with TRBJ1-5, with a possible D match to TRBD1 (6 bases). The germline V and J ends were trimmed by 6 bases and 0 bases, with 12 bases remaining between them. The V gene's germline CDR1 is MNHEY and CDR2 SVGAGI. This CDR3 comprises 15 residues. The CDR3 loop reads CASSPGQFSNQPQHF. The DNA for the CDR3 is TGTGCCAGCAGCCCCGGACAGTTTAGCAATCAGCCCCAGCATTTT.

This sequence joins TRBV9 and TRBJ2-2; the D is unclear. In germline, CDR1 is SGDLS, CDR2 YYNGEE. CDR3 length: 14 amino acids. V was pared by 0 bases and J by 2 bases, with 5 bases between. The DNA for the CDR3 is TGTGCCAGCAGCGTAGAGGGCAACACCGGGGAGCTGTTTTTT. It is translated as CASSVEGNTGELFF.

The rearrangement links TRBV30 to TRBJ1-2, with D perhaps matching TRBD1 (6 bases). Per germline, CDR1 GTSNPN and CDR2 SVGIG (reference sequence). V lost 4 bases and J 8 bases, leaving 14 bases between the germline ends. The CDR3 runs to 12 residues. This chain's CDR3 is CAWKSGAQGYTF. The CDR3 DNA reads TGTGCCTGGAAATCGGGGGCGCAGGGCTACACCTTC.

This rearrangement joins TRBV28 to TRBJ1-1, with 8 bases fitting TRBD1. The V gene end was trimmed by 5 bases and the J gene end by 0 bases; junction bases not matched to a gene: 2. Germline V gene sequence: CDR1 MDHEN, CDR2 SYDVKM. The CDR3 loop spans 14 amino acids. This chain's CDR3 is CASSTGGMNTEAFF. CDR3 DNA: TGTGCCAGCAGTACAGGGGGTATGAACACTGAAGCTTTCTTT.

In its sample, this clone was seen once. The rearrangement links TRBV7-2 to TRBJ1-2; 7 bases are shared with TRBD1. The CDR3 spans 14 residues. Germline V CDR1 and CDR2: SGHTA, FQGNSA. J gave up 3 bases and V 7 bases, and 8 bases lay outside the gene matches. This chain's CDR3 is CASTDSTGDYGYTF. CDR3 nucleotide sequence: TGTGCCAGCACCGACTCAACAGGGGACTATGGCTACACCTTC.

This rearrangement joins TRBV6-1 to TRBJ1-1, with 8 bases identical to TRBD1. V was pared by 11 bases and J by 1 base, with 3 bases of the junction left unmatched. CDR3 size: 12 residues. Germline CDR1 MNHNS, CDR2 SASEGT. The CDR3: CACDRGNTEAFF. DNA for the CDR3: TGTGCCTGTGACAGGGGGAACACTGAAGCTTTCTTT.

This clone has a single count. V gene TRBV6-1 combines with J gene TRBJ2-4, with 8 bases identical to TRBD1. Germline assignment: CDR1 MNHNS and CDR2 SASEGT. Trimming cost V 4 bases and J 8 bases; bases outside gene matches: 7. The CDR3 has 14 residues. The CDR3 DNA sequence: TGTGCCAGCAGTGGGCGGGACAGGACGGACATTCAGTACTTC. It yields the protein CASSGRDRTDIQYF.

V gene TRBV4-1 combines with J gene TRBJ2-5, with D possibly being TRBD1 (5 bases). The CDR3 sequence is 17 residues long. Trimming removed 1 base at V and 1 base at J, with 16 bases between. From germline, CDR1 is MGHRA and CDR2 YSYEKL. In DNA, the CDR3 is TGCGCCAGCAGCCAAGTGTACAGGTTCCTATCCCAAGAGACCCAGTACTTC. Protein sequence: CASSQVYRFLSQETQYF.

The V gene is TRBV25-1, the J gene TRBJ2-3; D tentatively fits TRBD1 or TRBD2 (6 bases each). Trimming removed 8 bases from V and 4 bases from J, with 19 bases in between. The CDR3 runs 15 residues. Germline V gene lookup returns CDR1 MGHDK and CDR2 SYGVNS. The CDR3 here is CASRDLTRGADTQYF. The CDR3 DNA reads TGTGCCAGCCGGGACCTGACGAGGGGGGCAGATACGCAGTATTTT. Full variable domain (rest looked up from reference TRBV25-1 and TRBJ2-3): EADIYQTPRYLVIGTGKKITLECSQTMGHDKMYWYQQDPGMELHLIHYSYGVNSTEKGDLSSESTVSRIRTEHFPLTLESARPSHTSQYLCASRDLTRGADTQYFGPGTRLTVL.

Written as DNA, the CDR3 is TGTGCCAGCAGCCAAGGAGGGCAGGGTGGCAATCAGCCCCAGCATTTT. As protein: CASSQGGQGGNQPQHF. J is TRBJ1-5 and V is TRBV4-2; D possibly corresponds to TRBD1 (5 bases). The CDR3 length is 16 residues. Germline V gene lookup returns CDR1 LGHNA and CDR2 YNFKEQ. V gave up 1 base and J gave up 2 bases, with 12 bases separating them.

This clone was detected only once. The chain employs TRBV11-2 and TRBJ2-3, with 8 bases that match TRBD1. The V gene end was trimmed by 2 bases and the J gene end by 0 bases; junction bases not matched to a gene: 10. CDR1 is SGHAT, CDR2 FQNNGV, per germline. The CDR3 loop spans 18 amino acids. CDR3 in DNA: TGTGCCAGCAGCTTAAGGGTTGTCTGGGACAGGAGCACAGATACGCAGTATTTT. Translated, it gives CASSLRVVWDRSTDTQYF.

This chain's CDR3 is CASSAIAKNIQYF. CDR3 DNA: TGTGCCAGCAGCGCCATAGCCAAAAACATTCAGTACTTC. V is TRBV27 and J is TRBJ2-4; no clear D gene. Trimming shortened V by 6 bases and J by 0 bases, and 6 bases separated the two germline ends. This CDR3 is 13 amino acids long. Germline values: CDR1 MNHEY, CDR2 SMNVEV (reference sequence).

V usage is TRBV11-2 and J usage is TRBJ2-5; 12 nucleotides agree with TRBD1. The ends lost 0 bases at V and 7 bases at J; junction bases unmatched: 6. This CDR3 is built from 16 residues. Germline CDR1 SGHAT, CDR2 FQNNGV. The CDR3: CASSLDSGTGGWTQYF. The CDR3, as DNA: TGTGCCAGCAGCTTAGATTCCGGGACAGGGGGCTGGACCCAGTACTTC.

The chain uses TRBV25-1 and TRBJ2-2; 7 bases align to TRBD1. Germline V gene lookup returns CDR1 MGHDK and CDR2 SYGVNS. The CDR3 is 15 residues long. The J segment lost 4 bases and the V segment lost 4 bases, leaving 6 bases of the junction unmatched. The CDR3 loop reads CASSALDRTTGELFF. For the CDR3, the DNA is TGTGCCAGCAGTGCCCTGGACAGGACCACCGGGGAGCTGTTTTTT.

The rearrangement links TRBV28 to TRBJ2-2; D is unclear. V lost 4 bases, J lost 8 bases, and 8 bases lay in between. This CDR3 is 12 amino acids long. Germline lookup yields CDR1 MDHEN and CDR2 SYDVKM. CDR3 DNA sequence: TGTGCCAGCAGTTCCGGTGGGGGGGAGCTGTTTTTT. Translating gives CASSSGGGELFF.

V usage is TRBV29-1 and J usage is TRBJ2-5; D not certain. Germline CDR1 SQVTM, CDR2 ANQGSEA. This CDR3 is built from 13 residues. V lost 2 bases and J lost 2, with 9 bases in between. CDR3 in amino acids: CSVEFLRQETQYF. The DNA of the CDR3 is TGCAGCGTTGAATTCCTGCGACAAGAGACCCAGTACTTC.

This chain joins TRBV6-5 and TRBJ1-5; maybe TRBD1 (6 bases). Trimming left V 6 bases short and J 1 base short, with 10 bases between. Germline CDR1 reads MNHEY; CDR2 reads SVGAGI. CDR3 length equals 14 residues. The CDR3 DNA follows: TGTGCCAGCAGATCGGGGGGCAGCAATCAGCCCCAGCATTTT. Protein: CASRSGGSNQPQHF.

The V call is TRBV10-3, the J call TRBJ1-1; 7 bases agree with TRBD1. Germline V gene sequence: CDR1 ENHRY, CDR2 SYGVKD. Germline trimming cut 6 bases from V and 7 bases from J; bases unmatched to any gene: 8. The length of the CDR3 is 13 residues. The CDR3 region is CAIRIGTENEAFF. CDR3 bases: TGTGCCATCAGGATTGGGACAGAGAATGAAGCTTTCTTT.

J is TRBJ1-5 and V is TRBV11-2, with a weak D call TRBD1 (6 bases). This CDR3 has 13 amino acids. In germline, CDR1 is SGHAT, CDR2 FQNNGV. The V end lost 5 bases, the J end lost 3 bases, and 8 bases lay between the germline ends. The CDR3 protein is CASSRDNNQPQHF. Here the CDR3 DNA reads TGTGCCAGCAGCCGGGACAACAATCAGCCCCAGCATTTT.

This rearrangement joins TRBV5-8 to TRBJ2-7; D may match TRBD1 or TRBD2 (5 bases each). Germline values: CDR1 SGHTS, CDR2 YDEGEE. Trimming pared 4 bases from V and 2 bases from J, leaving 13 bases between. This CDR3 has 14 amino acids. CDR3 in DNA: TGTGCCAGCAGCCGAGGGGCCGTGGCCTACGAGCAGTACTTC. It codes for CASSRGAVAYEQYF.

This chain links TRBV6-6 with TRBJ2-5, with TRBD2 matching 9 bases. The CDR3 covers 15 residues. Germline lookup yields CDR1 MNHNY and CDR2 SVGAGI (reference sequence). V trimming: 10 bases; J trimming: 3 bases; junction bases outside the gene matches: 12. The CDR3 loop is CAITPGLAFKETQYF. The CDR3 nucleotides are TGTGCCATCACGCCGGGACTAGCATTTAAAGAGACCCAGTACTTC.

The CDR3 loop is CSVGPPAGTNEQYF. In DNA form, the CDR3 reads TGCAGCGTTGGACCGCCGGCGGGGACTAACGAGCAGTACTTC. This chain uses TRBV29-1 with TRBJ2-7; 7 nucleotides align to TRBD2. The germline CDR1 and CDR2 sequences are SQVTM and ANQGSEA. Trimming cost V 4 bases and J 5 bases; bases outside gene matches: 11. The CDR3 covers 14 residues.

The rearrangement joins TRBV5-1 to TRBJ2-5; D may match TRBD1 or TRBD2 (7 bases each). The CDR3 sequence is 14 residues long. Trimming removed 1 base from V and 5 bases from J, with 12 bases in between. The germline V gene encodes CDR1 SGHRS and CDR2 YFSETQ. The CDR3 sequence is CASSLQGGRETQYF. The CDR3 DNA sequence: TGCGCCAGCAGCTTGCAGGGGGGGCGGGAGACCCAGTACTTC.

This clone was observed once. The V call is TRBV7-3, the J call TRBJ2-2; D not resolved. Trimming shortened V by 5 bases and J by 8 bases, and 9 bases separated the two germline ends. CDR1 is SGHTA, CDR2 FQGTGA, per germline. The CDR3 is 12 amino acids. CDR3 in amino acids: CASSHASGELFF. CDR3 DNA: TGTGCCAGCAGCCACGCGTCTGGGGAGCTGTTTTTT.

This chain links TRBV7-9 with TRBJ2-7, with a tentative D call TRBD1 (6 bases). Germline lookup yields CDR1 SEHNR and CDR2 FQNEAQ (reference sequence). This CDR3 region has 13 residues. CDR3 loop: CAVSGQASYEQYF. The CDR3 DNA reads TGTGCTGTCTCGGGACAAGCGTCCTACGAGCAGTACTTC.